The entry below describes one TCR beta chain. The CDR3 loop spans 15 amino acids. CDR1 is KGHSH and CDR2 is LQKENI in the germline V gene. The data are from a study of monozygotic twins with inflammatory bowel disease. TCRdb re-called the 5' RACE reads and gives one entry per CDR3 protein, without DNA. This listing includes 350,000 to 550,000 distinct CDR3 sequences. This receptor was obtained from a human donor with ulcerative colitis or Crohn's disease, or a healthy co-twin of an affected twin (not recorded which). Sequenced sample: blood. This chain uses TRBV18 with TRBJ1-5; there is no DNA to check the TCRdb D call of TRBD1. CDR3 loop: CASSSGQGLNQPQHF.